Listed here are 24 T cell receptor beta chains from one sample, sequenced in a study of tissue T cells after allogeneic stem cell transplantation. Libraries were prepared by immunoSEQ multiplex PCR; TCRdb keeps only in-frame clonotypes and omits some of them. This table has some 43,000 clones, roughly 92% appearing once. Sequencing used blood, obtained before transplantation. The source of these receptors is a woman aged 40-70 years who later had graft-versus-host disease after an allogeneic stem cell transplant.

V and J are TRBV6-5 and TRBJ1-5; 7 positions match TRBD1. This CDR3 region has 14 residues. CDR1 and CDR2 from the germline V gene are MNHEY and SVGAGI. After removal of 6 bases from V and 3 bases from J, the junction contained 5 bases not matched to a gene. This chain's CDR3 is CASRSTGTNQPQHF. The CDR3 DNA reads TGTGCCAGCAGATCGACAGGGACCAATCAGCCCCAGCATTTT.

V gene TRBV28 combines with J gene TRBJ1-2, with D possibly matching TRBD1 (6 bases). V gave up 3 bases and J gave up 6 bases, with 17 bases separating them. Germline CDR1 is MDHEN and CDR2 is SYDVKM. This CDR3 has 15 amino acids. The CDR3 DNA reads TGTGCCAGCAGTTTGCGCGGGGGCGATGATAATGGCTACACCTTC. Translated: CASSLRGGDDNGYTF.

V is TRBV6-5 and J is TRBJ2-7, with 7 nucleotides matching TRBD2. Germline V CDR1 and CDR2: MNHEY, SVGAGI. CDR3 length: 14 residues. The V segment lost 2 bases and the J segment 0 bases; nucleotides outside the gene matches: 1. The CDR3 reads CASSYRGSSYEQYF. CDR3 DNA sequence: TGTGCCAGCAGTTACCGCGGGAGCTCCTACGAGCAGTACTTC.

The chain combines TRBV6-5 with TRBJ2-5; D unclear. Germline-derived CDR1 and CDR2 are MNHEY and SVGAGI. The CDR3 covers 14 residues. V was cut by 5 bases and J by 6 bases, with 16 bases left in between. CDR3 loop: CASSPMGSIKTQYF. DNA for the CDR3: TGTGCCAGCAGTCCAATGGGAAGCATTAAGACCCAGTACTTC.

V gene TRBV5-5 combines with J gene TRBJ2-1; D possibly corresponds to TRBD2 (5 bases). Per the germline V gene, CDR1 is SGHKS and CDR2 is YYEKEE (reference sequence). The CDR3 runs to 17 residues. V lost 0 bases and J lost 1, with 14 bases in between. This chain's CDR3 is CASSLAAGFRSYNEQFF. The CDR3 region has the DNA TGTGCCAGCAGCTTGGCCGCGGGTTTCAGGTCCTACAATGAGCAGTTCTTC.

This chain joins TRBV6-5 and TRBJ2-1; D unresolved. CDR3 size: 16 residues. V shed 2 bases and J shed 0 bases, with 11 bases lying between them. The germline V gene has CDR1 MNHEY and CDR2 SVGAGI. The CDR3 spells CASSYSQWSSYNEQFF. As DNA, the CDR3 is TGTGCCAGCAGTTACAGCCAGTGGAGCTCCTACAATGAGCAGTTCTTC.

Only a few counts were recorded for this clone. The chain recombines TRBV4-1 with TRBJ2-7; 9 bases fit TRBD2. V was clipped by 1 base and J by 4 bases; unmatched bases: 8. CDR1 is MGHRA and CDR2 is YSYEKL in the germline V gene. The CDR3 sequence is 16 residues long. DNA of the CDR3: TGCGCCAGCAGCCAAGGTTCCGGCGGGAGGGCTTACGAGCAGTACTTC. Translating it yields CASSQGSGGRAYEQYF.

The rearrangement links TRBV5-6 to TRBJ2-7; D unresolved. Germline values: CDR1 SGHDT, CDR2 YYEEEE. With 3 bases removed from V and 2 bases from J, the gap between germline ends came to 18 bases. CDR3 length equals 16 residues. CDR3 sequence: CASSSPRHDQTYEQYF. Here the CDR3 DNA reads TGTGCCAGCAGCTCACCGCGGCACGATCAAACCTACGAGCAGTACTTC.

The chain carries TRBV3-1 (or the pseudogene TRBV3-2) and TRBJ1-6; TRBD1 matches 7 bases. Germline V gene sequence: CDR1 LGHDT, CDR2 YNNKEL (reference sequence). CDR3 length: 16 residues. Trimming at V came to 6 bases and at J to 7 bases, leaving 12 bases not matched to a gene. The CDR3 here is CASRSVSGGGNSPLHF. Written as DNA, the CDR3 is TGTGCCAGCAGGTCCGTATCAGGGGGAGGGAATTCACCCCTCCACTTT.

The CDR3 spells CATSRYHEQFF. For the CDR3, the DNA is TGTGCCACCAGCAGGTACCATGAGCAGTTCTTC. The chain employs TRBV15 and TRBJ2-1; D remains unclear. The CDR3 runs 11 residues. Germline lookup yields CDR1 LNHNV and CDR2 YYDKDF (reference sequence). V was cut by 3 bases and J by 8 bases, with 5 bases left in between.

This chain connects TRBV19 to TRBJ2-5; D gene ambiguous. The CDR3 has 13 residues. CDR1 is LNHDA and CDR2 is SQIVND in the germline V gene (reference sequence). V gave up 6 bases and J gave up 1 base, with 9 bases separating them. CDR3 in amino acids: CASRLTLQETQYF. CDR3 in DNA: TGTGCCAGTAGGCTTACGCTCCAAGAGACCCAGTACTTC.

This chain links TRBV5-1 with TRBJ2-2; D uncertain. V was trimmed by 4 bases and J by 6 bases, leaving 10 bases between them. The CDR3 covers 13 residues. In germline, CDR1 is SGHRS, CDR2 YFSETQ. CDR3 region: CASSTPRAGELFF. The CDR3 DNA follows: TGCGCCAGCAGCACCCCCCGCGCCGGGGAGCTGTTTTTT.

This rearrangement joins TRBV5-4 to TRBJ2-3, with 11 bases aligning to TRBD1. The trim removed 3 bases at V and 3 bases at J, leaving 6 bases unmatched. The CDR3 runs 16 residues. CDR1 is SGHNT, CDR2 YYREEE, per germline (reference sequence). CDR3 nucleotide sequence: TGTGCCAGCAGCTCCGGGACAGGGGGTCGTACAGATACGCAGTATTTT. Residues: CASSSGTGGRTDTQYF.

The table lists this clone with a count of one. This chain uses TRBV7-9 with TRBJ1-3, with D perhaps matching TRBD1 (5 bases). Germline V lookup: CDR1 SEHNR, CDR2 FQNEAQ (reference sequence). The CDR3 runs to 12 residues. The CDR3 coding sequence is TGTCCCTCGGACACCTCTGGAAACACCATATATTTT. It yields the protein CPSDTSGNTIYF.

DNA of the CDR3: TGTGCCAGCTCACGGCAGGGGGCGCCGACTGAAGCTTTCTTT. Translating it yields CASSRQGAPTEAFF. The chain couples TRBV18 to TRBJ1-1, with TRBD1 matching over 8 bases. The CDR3 runs to 14 residues. Germline CDR1 reads KGHSH; CDR2 reads LQKENI. The V gene end was trimmed by 4 bases and the J gene end by 5 bases; junction bases not matched to a gene: 6.

The CDR3 DNA is TGTGCCAGCAGACCGGGACAGTCATACTGGGGCTATGGCTACACCTTC. Translating gives CASRPGQSYWGYGYTF. The chain recombines TRBV5-5 with TRBJ1-2, with 7 nucleotides matching TRBD1. The CDR3 has 16 residues. Losses at the gene ends were 5 bases for V and 4 bases for J; bases not matched to a gene: 14. Germline values: CDR1 SGHKS, CDR2 YYEKEE (reference sequence).

The genes are TRBV11-3 and TRBJ2-1, with 13 bases fitting TRBD2. This CDR3 has 15 residues. CDR1 is SGHNT, CDR2 YENEEA, per germline. V lost 1 base, J lost 8 bases, and 2 bases stayed unmatched. CDR3 in DNA: TGTGCCAGCAGCTTAGGACTAGCGGGAGGCCATGAGCAGTTCTTC. Residues: CASSLGLAGGHEQFF. The whole variable domain, remainder taken from reference TRBV11-3 and TRBJ2-1, is EAGVVQSPRYKIIEKKQPVAFWCNPISGHNTLYWYLQNLGQGPELLIRYENEEAVDDSQLPKDRFSAERLKGVDSTLKIQPAELGDSAVYLCASSLGLAGGHEQFFGPGTRLTVL.

This clone was observed a few times. The rearrangement uses TRBV5-1 and TRBJ2-7; D remains ambiguous. V gave up 2 bases and J gave up 2 bases, with 11 bases separating them. Germline V gene data show CDR1 as SGHRS and CDR2 as YFSETQ. This CDR3 comprises 14 residues. The CDR3, as DNA: TGCGCCAGCAGCTTAGTAGTTCTCCCCTACGAGCAGTACTTC. It specifies CASSLVVLPYEQYF.

The rearrangement uses TRBV7-8 and TRBJ2-7; weak D call: TRBD1 (6 bases). The CDR3 loop spans 17 amino acids. V dropped 6 bases and J dropped 2 bases, with 23 bases sitting between them. Germline V lookup: CDR1 SGHVS, CDR2 FQNEAQ. CDR3 amino acids: CASSPPFWVKGAYEQYF. DNA of the CDR3: TGTGCCAGCAGTCCGCCTTTTTGGGTGAAGGGGGCCTACGAGCAGTACTTC.

J is TRBJ2-2 and V is TRBV3-1 (or the pseudogene TRBV3-2); 8 bases match TRBD2. This CDR3 spans 15 amino acids. Germline CDR1 and CDR2: LGHDT and YNNKEL (reference sequence). Trimming removed 3 bases from V and 7 bases from J; junction bases left unmatched: 7. The CDR3 sequence is CASSHGKRESGELFF. DNA for the CDR3: TGTGCCAGCAGCCATGGGAAGCGGGAGAGCGGGGAGCTGTTTTTT.

V and J are TRBV7-2 and TRBJ2-7, with unresolved D. Germline values: CDR1 SGHTA, CDR2 FQGNSA. V lost 1 base to trimming and J lost 6 bases, with 7 bases between them. The length of the CDR3 is 12 residues. In nucleotides, the CDR3 is TGTGCCAGCAGCTTAGATCGGGCCGAGCAGTACTTC. Its protein product is CASSLDRAEQYF.

This rearrangement joins TRBV6-2 or TRBV6-3 to TRBJ1-5; D gene uncertain. Germline V gives CDR1 MNHEY, CDR2 SVGEGT. V was clipped by 7 bases and J by 9 bases, with 22 bases between them. This CDR3 is built from 15 residues. In nucleotides, the CDR3 is TGTGCCAGCACCCCCTACCCCCCAGAGGCTCGGCCCCAGCATTTT. This gives the protein CASTPYPPEARPQHF.

V usage is TRBV28 and J usage is TRBJ1-6; no firm D call. V was shortened by 7 bases and J by 5 bases, with 18 bases between the two germline ends. The CDR3 has 16 residues. Germline assignment: CDR1 MDHEN and CDR2 SYDVKM. This chain's CDR3 is CASIKHVGLDNSPLHF. In nucleotides, the CDR3 is TGTGCCAGCATCAAACACGTCGGACTCGATAATTCACCCCTCCACTTT.

The chain is built from TRBV18 and TRBJ1-5; D perhaps matches TRBD1 (5 bases). Trimming pared 2 bases from V and 6 bases from J, leaving 11 bases between. The CDR3 is 14 residues long. Germline CDR1 is KGHSH and CDR2 is LQKENI. CDR3 sequence reads: CASSPSGGSQPQHF. CDR3 nucleotide sequence: TGTGCCAGCTCACCATCGGGGGGTAGTCAGCCCCAGCATTTT.